This paragraph covers one T cell receptor beta chain sequence. The antigen remains unidentified. The PCR used 60 Vbeta and 13 Jbeta primers. Generated by immunoSEQ multiplex PCR, the TCRdb table keeps only in-frame clones and is missing some. In the table there are about 140,000 clones, more than 60% of which are singletons. V was clipped by 2 bases and J by 5 bases, with 16 bases between them. The CDR3 sequence is 16 residues long. Germline loops: CDR1 KGHSH, CDR2 LQKENI. The sample belongs to a study of cytomegalovirus exposure and HLA in healthy donors. Background on the study: About 83 million unique TCRs from HLA-typed donors made up an early data release. Study-level findings and limits: Altogether, 150 to 200 TCR beta chains were recorded as cytomegalovirus-associated. Rarity characterized most TCR sequences, yet some public TCRs appeared in many donors.

Every donor was a healthy person donating bone marrow. Material: PBMCs. J is TRBJ1-5 and V is TRBV18; a possible D gene is TRBD1 (6 bases). The sequence was obtained from a male donor in good health and CMV-seronegative. The CDR3 sequence: CASSPIHGQIYQPQHF. DNA of the CDR3: TGTGCCAGCTCACCAATACACGGACAGATCTATCAGCCCCAGCATTTT.